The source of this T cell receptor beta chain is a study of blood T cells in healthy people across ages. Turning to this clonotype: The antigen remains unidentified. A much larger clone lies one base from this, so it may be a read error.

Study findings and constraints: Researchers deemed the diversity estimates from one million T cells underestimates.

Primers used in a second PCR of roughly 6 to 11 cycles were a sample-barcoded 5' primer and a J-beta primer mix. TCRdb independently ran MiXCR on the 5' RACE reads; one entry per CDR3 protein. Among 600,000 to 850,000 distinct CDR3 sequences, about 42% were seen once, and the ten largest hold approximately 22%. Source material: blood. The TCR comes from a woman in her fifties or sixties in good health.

For the CDR3, the DNA is TGTGCCAGCAGCGTAGGGGTTGCGGGAGTGGGTTCGGATACGCAGTATTTT. Translation: CASSVGVAGVGSDTQYF. This chain links TRBV9 with TRBJ2-3, with 7 bases aligning to TRBD2. This CDR3 has 17 residues. With V trimmed by 0 bases and J by 6 bases, 13 bases remained unmatched. CDR1 and CDR2 (germline): SGDLS, YYNGEE.